This T cell receptor (beta chain) was sequenced for a study of cytomegalovirus exposure and HLA in healthy donors. Study outcomes and limitations: Being productive about 90% or about 30% of the time was typical of most TCR beta V segments in an earlier analysis.

The PCR ran on 60 Vbeta and 13 Jbeta primers. Measured with immunoSEQ multiplex PCR; TCRdb has only the in-frame clones, and not every one. The profile shows about 270,000 clones, around 65% of them singletons. Germline trimming cut 7 bases from V and 1 base from J; bases unmatched to any gene: 6. CDR1 and CDR2 from the germline V gene are MDHEN and SYDVKM. The CDR3 loop spans 15 amino acids. Points on this clone: Its antigen is currently unknown.

Sequenced material: PBMCs. The rearrangement links TRBV28 to TRBJ2-2; TRBD1 agrees at 7 bases. This sequence originates from a female donor in good health and CMV-seronegative. The CDR3 spells CASTPGQLNTGELFF. As DNA, the CDR3 is TGTGCCAGCACCCCGGGACAGTTGAACACCGGGGAGCTGTTTTTT.